This TCR beta chain was sequenced in a study of PD-L1 blockade in urothelial cancer (dated by TCRdb to 2016 to 2017). For context, the study as a whole: Therapy was started at some point between 2013 and 2015 for all patients, and atezolizumab 1,200 mg was administered intravenously every 3 weeks. About 90% of the roughly 29 patients were identified as males with urothelial cancer of bladder origin, and a prior smoking history was reported by 18 of 29 patients. Patients had an ECOG performance status of 0 or 1 and had received between 0 and 3 prior chemotherapy regimens. Blood samples were analyzed at 3 weeks after treatment start (second dose) and at 6 weeks after treatment start. A median of about 140,000 T cells and 80,000 or so unique TCRs was obtained from blood samples, and a median clonality of around 0.072 was observed. Somatic, immune and clinical correlates of response to PD-L1 blockade with atezolizumab in urothelial cancer were the focus of an exploratory multi-omic analysis. Pretreatment tumor samples, along with matched peripheral blood serially collected before and after atezolizumab treatment, were subjected to TCR sequencing. Durable clinical benefit meant progression-free survival longer than 6 months, and TCR features were also tested against progression-free and overall survival. In the same patients, pretreatment tumors underwent whole exome sequencing and RNA sequencing in addition to TCR sequencing. Durable clinical benefit was achieved by nine patients and was not achieved by 20 patients. Some 30 patients had pretreatment blood TCR-seq, around 25 had at least one posttreatment blood collection, and around 25 had tumor TCR-seq. Overall study outcomes, separate from this receptor: Patients with durable benefit showed greater expansion of tumor-associated TCR clones in peripheral blood 3 weeks after starting treatment (n = 22, p = 0.022). Improved progression-free and overall survival was associated with having pretreatment peripheral blood TCR clonality below the median. Because the sample size was small (n of about 29) and many exploratory analyses were performed, the results are intended to be hypothesis-generating.

The sample's time point label, decoded: pretreatment peripheral blood. A total of around 30 patients with locally advanced or metastatic urothelial carcinoma, treated at Memorial Sloan Kettering on a trial protocol, made up the cohort. Peripheral blood mononuclear cells were collected pretreatment and during treatment, with between 1 and 8 total time points obtained per patient. The Qiagen DNeasy Blood extraction kit was used to purify genomic DNA from total PBMCs and tumor samples. PBMCs were collected pretreatment and during treatment and were isolated and stored as previously described. To estimate absolute template abundance from read counts, synthetic TCR analog templates were spiked into each PCR. The immunoSEQ assay was used to amplify TCRbeta CDR3 regions from genomic DNA with bias-controlled V and J gene primers. Rearranged TCRbeta segments were sequenced at approximately 20X coverage. Per the original workflow: Sequencing errors were corrected by clustering, and CDR3s were annotated against IMGT so that V, D and J genes could be assigned. Downstream analyses used only productive TCRbeta rearrangements, leaving out any out-of-frame or stop-codon sequences. Clonality was calculated as one minus the Shannon entropy normalized by the log of the number of unique productive sequences. Fisher's exact test with Benjamini-Hochberg correction, using a cutoff of adjusted p below 0.01, was how clones that differed between time points or between blood and tumor were identified. The source is immuneACCESS, and TCRdb retained only in-frame sequences with V and J called. Part of the clones is not carried over; for the studies checked, unresolved V genes explain less than half of this, and the remainder is unexplained. V and J calls and clone size are given by that table; D and trimming were obtained from the DNA. The table for this sample lists about 87,000 clones; around 84% of them were counted only once. The ten largest clonotypes hold more than 2% of the sample.

Notes on this clone: Its antigen remains undetermined. The sample holds no much larger clone one base away, and base qualities are not on file.

The CDR3 covers 20 residues, taking in both the cysteine and the phenylalanine. Only CDR3 DNA is held: 60 bases, read in frame from base 1. After removal of 3 bases from V and 0 bases from J, the junction retains 17 bases not matched to a gene. The V and J genes are TRBV23-1 and TRBJ2-7; 10 bases in the junction line up with TRBD1. TRBV23-1 is reported as an ORF; its role is uncertain. This TCR was recovered from a man aged 55 to 70 with urothelial cancer. The specimen was PBMCs, collected around atezolizumab (anti-PD-L1) treatment. The nucleotide sequence is given as TGCGCCAGCAGTCATCCTCCGGGACAGGGGTTCTCACTGTACTCCTACGAGCAGTACTTC. Its amino acids are CASSHPPGQGFSLYSYEQYF.